The 9 T cell receptor beta chains below come from one sample, sequenced in a study of blood T cell repertoires in COVID-19. Assay used: immunoSEQ multiplex PCR; TCRdb lists only in-frame clones, some missing. This table holds approximately 190,000 clones, just under 85% found once. Material for sequencing was peripheral blood. The receptors come from a woman in her sixties or seventies with active or convalescent COVID-19.

This clone was recorded many times. This chain uses TRBV4-2 with TRBJ2-7; possible D gene TRBD1, 6 bases. Per the germline V gene, CDR1 is LGHNA and CDR2 is YNFKEQ. V shed 4 bases and J shed 2 bases, with 21 bases lying between them. The length of the CDR3 is 17 residues. The CDR3 coding sequence is TGTGCCAGCAGCCGCGACACCGGGACGGACAGAACCTACGAGCAGTACTTC. The encoded protein is CASSRDTGTDRTYEQYF.

This clone was detected only once. CDR3 DNA: TGCGCCAGCAGCTTACCGACTAGCGGGGCCACAGATACGCAGTATTTT. Translating it yields CASSLPTSGATDTQYF. The J gene is TRBJ2-3, the V gene TRBV5-1, with 11 nucleotides matching TRBD2. The CDR3 spans 16 residues. The junction had 4 bases not matched to a gene; V was cut back by 2 bases and J by 2 bases. Germline-derived CDR1 and CDR2 are SGHRS and YFSETQ.

This clone occurred once. This sequence joins TRBV4-1 and TRBJ1-2; D might be TRBD1 (6 bases). V was cut by 5 bases and J by 1 base, with 11 bases left in between. The CDR3 has 14 residues. The V gene's germline CDR1 is MGHRA and CDR2 YSYEKL. CDR3 sequence reads: CASSGRQVNYGYTF. Written as DNA, the CDR3 is TGCGCCAGCAGCGGCCGACAGGTTAACTATGGCTACACCTTC.

The chain couples TRBV6-2 or TRBV6-3 to TRBJ2-6; D call uncertain. CDR1 and CDR2 (germline): MNHEY, SVGEGT. The CDR3 totals 16 residues. V was trimmed by 1 base and J by 1 base, leaving 8 bases between them. In nucleotides, the CDR3 is TGTGCCAGCAGTTACTTGACACTTTCTGGGGCCAACGTCCTGACTTTC. Protein: CASSYLTLSGANVLTF.

The rearrangement links TRBV6-6 to TRBJ2-2, with 11 nucleotides matching TRBD2. CDR3 length equals 17 residues. Germline values: CDR1 MNHNY, CDR2 SVGAGI (reference sequence). V dropped 5 bases and J dropped 6; count of bases not matched to a gene: 11. The CDR3 region has the DNA TGTGCCAGCAGTCACCTTACTAGCGGGAGCCACCCCGGGGAGCTGTTTTTT. Translated: CASSHLTSGSHPGELFF.

This sequence joins TRBV7-9 and TRBJ2-1; 8 bases are a match to TRBD2. Germline-derived CDR1 and CDR2 are SEHNR and FQNEAQ (reference sequence). The CDR3 loop spans 14 amino acids. Trimming took 3 bases from V and 7 from J; bases not matched to a gene: 5. The CDR3 is CASSFGGRFNEQFF. The CDR3 DNA reads TGTGCCAGCAGCTTCGGCGGGAGGTTTAATGAGCAGTTCTTC.

The V and J genes are TRBV19 and TRBJ2-1; 7 bases agree with TRBD1. The germline CDR1 and CDR2 sequences are LNHDA and SQIVND (reference sequence). V was pared by 7 bases and J by 5 bases, with 17 bases of the junction left unmatched. The CDR3 extends over 17 amino acids. CDR3 coding DNA: TGTGCCAGTACCCAACGTTGGGGTGGGGACAGTAACAATGAGCAGTTCTTC. Amino acid sequence: CASTQRWGGDSNNEQFF. The whole variable domain, filled in from reference TRBV19 and TRBJ2-1, reads DGGITQSPKYLFRKEGQNVTLSCEQNLNHDAMYWYRQDPGQGLRLIYYSQIVNDFQKGDIAEGYSVSREKKESFPLTVTSAQKNPTAFYLCASTQRWGGDSNNEQFFGPGTRLTVL.

This clone was observed a handful of times. The chain combines TRBV7-3 with TRBJ2-7, with 14 bases aligning to TRBD2. Germline CDR1 reads SGHTA; CDR2 reads FQGTGA. This CDR3 spans 18 amino acids. V lost 5 bases to trimming and J lost 9 bases; unmatched junction nucleotides: 18. The CDR3: CASSQGLAGANSLAVQYF. The CDR3 region has the DNA TGTGCCAGCAGCCAGGGACTAGCGGGAGCGAACTCCCTTGCTGTGCAGTACTTC.

The CDR3 DNA follows: TGTGCCAGCAGCCATAGACGGGAGACGGACGAGCAGTACTTC. This gives the protein CASSHRRETDEQYF. The chain couples TRBV3-1 (or the pseudogene TRBV3-2) to TRBJ2-7; possibly TRBD2 for D (6 bases). Trimming took 3 bases from V and 5 from J, leaving 14 bases between them. The CDR3 spans 14 residues. Germline CDR1 is LGHDT and CDR2 is YNNKEL (reference sequence).